This note documents a single T cell receptor beta chain sequence. The source of the sample is a study of STAT5B mutations in CD4+ large granular lymphocyte leukemia. Deletions cut 5 bases from V and 0 bases from J, with 14 bases between. Germline V lookup: CDR1 LNHNV, CDR2 YYDKDF (reference sequence). The CDR3 runs to 17 residues. The method was immunoSEQ multiplex PCR; TCRdb's version includes in-frame clones alone and lacks a portion of them. Among 37,000 or so clones, 70% to 90% were seen once, and the ten largest hold roughly 3.4%. This clonotype originated in a human donor in good health. The chain is built from TRBV15 and TRBJ1-6, with D possibly TRBD1 on 6 matching bases. The sequenced sample consisted of CD4+ T cells from blood buffy coats. The CDR3 loop reads CATSPQGRNSYNSPLHF. In DNA, the CDR3 is TGTGCCACCAGCCCGCAGGGGCGGAACTCCTATAATTCACCCCTCCACTTT.